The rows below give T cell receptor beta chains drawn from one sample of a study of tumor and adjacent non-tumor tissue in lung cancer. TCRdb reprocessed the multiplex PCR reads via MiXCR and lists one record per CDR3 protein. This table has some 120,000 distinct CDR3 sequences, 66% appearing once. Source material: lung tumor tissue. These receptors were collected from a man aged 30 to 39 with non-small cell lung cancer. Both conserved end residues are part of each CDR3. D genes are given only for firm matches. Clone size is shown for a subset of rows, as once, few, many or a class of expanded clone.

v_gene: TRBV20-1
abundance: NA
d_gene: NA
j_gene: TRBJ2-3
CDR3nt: TGCAGTGCTAGAAATGGATGGGTAGATACGCAGTATTTT
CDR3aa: CSARNGWVDTQYF

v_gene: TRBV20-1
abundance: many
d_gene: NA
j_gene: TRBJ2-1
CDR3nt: TGCAGTGCTAGAGATCTTGGCGGGAACAATGAGCAGTTCTTC
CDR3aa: CSARDLGGNNEQFF

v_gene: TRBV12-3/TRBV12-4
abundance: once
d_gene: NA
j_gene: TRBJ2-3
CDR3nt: TGTGCCAGCAGTTCGGGAGATATGCAGTATTTT
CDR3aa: CASSSGDMQYF

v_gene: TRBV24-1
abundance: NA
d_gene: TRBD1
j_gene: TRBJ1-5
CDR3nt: TGTGCCACGGAATTCCCGGGACAGATATACAATCAGCCCCACCATTTC
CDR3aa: CATEFPGQIYNQPHHF

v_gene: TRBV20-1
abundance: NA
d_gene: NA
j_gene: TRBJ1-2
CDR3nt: TGCAGTGATAGGGGGACATGCGTAGACTATGGCTACACCTTC
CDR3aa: CSDRGTCVDYGYTF

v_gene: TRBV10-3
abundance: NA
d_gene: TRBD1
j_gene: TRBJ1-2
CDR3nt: TGTGCCATCAGTGAGTCGGGAGGGGGCGTCTATGGCTACACCTTC
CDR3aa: CAISESGGGVYGYTF

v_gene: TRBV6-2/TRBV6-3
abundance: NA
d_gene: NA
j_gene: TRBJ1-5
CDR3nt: TGTGTCAGCACCGTGGAGTGGATGATCCAGCCCCAGCATTTT
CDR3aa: CVSTVEWMIQPQHF

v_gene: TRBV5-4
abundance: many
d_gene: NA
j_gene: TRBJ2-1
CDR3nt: TGTGCCAGCAGCTTGTCGGCGGGGCAGGGGTACAATGAGCAGTTCTTC
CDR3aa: CASSLSAGQGYNEQFF

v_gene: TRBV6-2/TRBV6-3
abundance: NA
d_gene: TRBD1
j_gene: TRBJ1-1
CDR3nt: TGTGCCGGCTTAGACAGGGGAAACACTGAAGCTTTCTTT
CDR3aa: CAGLDRGNTEAFF

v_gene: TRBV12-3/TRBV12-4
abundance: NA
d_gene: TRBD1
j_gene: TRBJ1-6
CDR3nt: TGTCCCAGCAGTTTAGGGACAGGGTCTGCACCCCTCCACTTT
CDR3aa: CPSSLGTGSAPLHF

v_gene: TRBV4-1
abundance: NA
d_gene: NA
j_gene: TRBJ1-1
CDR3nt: TGCGCCAGCAGCCAAGATATCTATGGGGGAGGCACTGTAGCTTTCTTT
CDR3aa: CASSQDIYGGGTVAFF

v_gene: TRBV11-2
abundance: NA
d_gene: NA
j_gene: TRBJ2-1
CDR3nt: TGTGCCAGCAGGCCACTGACTAACGCTTACAAAGAGCAGTTCTTC
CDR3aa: CASRPLTNAYKEQFF

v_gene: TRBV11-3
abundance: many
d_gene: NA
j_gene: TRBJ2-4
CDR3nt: TGTGCCAGCAGCCCGGACGGAGTAGCCAAAAGCATTCAGTACTTC
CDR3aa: CASSPDGVAKSIQYF

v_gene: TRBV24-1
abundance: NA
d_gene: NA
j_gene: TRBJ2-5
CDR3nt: TGTGCCACCAGTGACACACAGGCTAGGGGGGAGACCCAGTACTTC
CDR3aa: CATSDTQARGETQYF

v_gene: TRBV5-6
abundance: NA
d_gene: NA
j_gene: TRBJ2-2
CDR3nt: TGTCCCAGCAGCTCGGTCGCCAACACCGGGGAGCTGTTTTTT
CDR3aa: CPSSSVANTGELFF

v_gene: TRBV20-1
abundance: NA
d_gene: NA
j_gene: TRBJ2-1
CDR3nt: TGCGGCGCTAGAACGGCGGGTGGGCATAATGAGCAGTTCTTC
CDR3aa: CGARTAGGHNEQFF

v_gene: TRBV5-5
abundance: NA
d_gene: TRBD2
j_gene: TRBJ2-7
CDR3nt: TGTGCCAGCAGCCCCCATTCCGGGACTAGCGGGAATTACGAGCAGTACTTC
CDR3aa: CASSPHSGTSGNYEQYF

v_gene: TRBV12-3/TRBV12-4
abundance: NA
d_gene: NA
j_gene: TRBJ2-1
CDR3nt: TGTGCCAGCAGTTTTAGTTCCAACCCCACTGAACAGTTCTTC
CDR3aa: CASSFSSNPTEQFF

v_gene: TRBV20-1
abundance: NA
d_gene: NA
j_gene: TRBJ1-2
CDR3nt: TGCAATGCTAGACGAGAGGGGAACTATGGCTACACCTTC
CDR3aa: CNARREGNYGYTF

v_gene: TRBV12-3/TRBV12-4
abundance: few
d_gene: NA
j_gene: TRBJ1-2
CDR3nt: TGTGCCAGCAGTGTCCATCAGGGTTTAGGGTATGGCTACACCTTC
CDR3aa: CASSVHQGLGYGYTF

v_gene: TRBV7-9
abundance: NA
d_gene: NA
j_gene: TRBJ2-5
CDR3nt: TGTGCCAGCAGCTCCGCCCAGCGGTGGCAAAAGACCCAGTACTTC
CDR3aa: CASSSAQRWQKTQYF

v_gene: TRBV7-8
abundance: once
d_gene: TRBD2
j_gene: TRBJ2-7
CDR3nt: TGTGGTAGCAGCTCTTTAGCGGGGGGGCTAGGTGAGCAGTACTTC
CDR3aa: CGSSSLAGGLGEQYF

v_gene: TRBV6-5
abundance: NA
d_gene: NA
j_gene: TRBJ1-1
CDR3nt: TGTGCCAGCAGTTACTCCTCGGGGGGCACAACTGAAGCTTTCTTT
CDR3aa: CASSYSSGGTTEAFF

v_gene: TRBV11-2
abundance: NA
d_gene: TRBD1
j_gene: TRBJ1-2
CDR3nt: TGTGCCAGCAGCGTAGATCCGGGACAGGGGGCGGGCTACAGCTTC
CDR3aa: CASSVDPGQGAGYSF

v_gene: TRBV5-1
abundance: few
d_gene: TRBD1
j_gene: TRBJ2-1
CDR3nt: TGCGCCAGCAGCTTGACAGGGGGGAGCAATGAGCAGTTCTTC
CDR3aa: CASSLTGGSNEQFF

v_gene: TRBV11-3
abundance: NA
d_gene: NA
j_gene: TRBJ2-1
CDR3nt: TGTGCACGCAGCCCCACACCTTGCAATGAACAGTTCTTC
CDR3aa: CARSPTPCNEQFF

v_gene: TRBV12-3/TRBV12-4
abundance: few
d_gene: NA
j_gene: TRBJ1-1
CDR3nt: TGTGCCAGCAGTTTACGCGGAGGGTCAGGAACTGAAGCTTTCTTT
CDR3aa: CASSLRGGSGTEAFF

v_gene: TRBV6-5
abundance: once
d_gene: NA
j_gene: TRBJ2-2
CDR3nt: TGTGCCAACAATTACGCGCTCGGGGAGCTGTTTTTT
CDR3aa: CANNYALGELFF